One and the same sample provided the 12 T cell receptor beta chains below, sequenced in a study of blood T cell repertoires in COVID-19. Some clones are missing from TCRdb's copy, which holds only in-frame ones; the method was immunoSEQ multiplex PCR. The table records some 100,000 clones, 86% of them present only once. The source material was PBMCs or T cells enriched from blood (not recorded which). The receptors were gathered from a woman in her forties or fifties who had recovered from COVID-19.

J is TRBJ2-7 and V is TRBV4-1; 11 bases are a match to TRBD2. The germline V gene encodes CDR1 MGHRA and CDR2 YSYEKL. There are 16 residues in the CDR3. V shed 6 bases, J shed 1 base, and the junction held 8 bases outside the gene matches. The CDR3 region is CASRPLAGGQSYEQYF. In nucleotides, the CDR3 is TGCGCCAGCAGACCTCTAGCGGGGGGACAATCCTACGAGCAGTACTTC.

This chain uses TRBV19 with TRBJ1-5; TRBD1 agrees at 9 bases. Germline assignment: CDR1 LNHDA and CDR2 SQIVND (reference sequence). CDR3 size: 17 residues. With 3 bases clipped from V and 0 bases from J, the junction kept 6 bases outside the gene matches. DNA of the CDR3: TGTGCCAGTAGTATCCTGGGACAGGGCTATAGCAATCAGCCCCAGCATTTT. Translated: CASSILGQGYSNQPQHF.

The chain combines TRBV5-1 with TRBJ2-7; tentatively, D is TRBD1 (6 bases). Per germline, CDR1 SGHRS and CDR2 YFSETQ. V was pared by 2 bases and J by 6 bases, with 18 bases between. This CDR3 is built from 15 residues. CDR3 region: CASSFGTRDKGEQYF. The CDR3 coding sequence is TGCGCCAGCAGCTTTGGGACGAGGGACAAAGGCGAGCAGTACTTC.

The J gene is TRBJ2-3, the V gene TRBV7-3; no reliable D call. This CDR3 contains 14 residues. The V gene lost 5 bases and the J gene lost 2 bases, with 11 bases spanning the gap. The germline V gene encodes CDR1 SGHTA and CDR2 FQGTGA. The CDR3 bases are TGTGCCAGCAGCCCCACGGGTTTCACAGATACGCAGTATTTT. This sequence encodes CASSPTGFTDTQYF.

The chain uses TRBV1 and TRBJ1-4; the table's D call, TRBD1, was not checked against the DNA. TRBV1 is marked as a pseudogene. The CDR3 is made up of 17 amino acids. CDR3 loop: CTSSRPKTGSTNEKLFF. In nucleotides, the CDR3 is TGCACCAGCAGCCGACCAAAGACAGGCTCAACTAATGAAAAACTGTTTTTT.

This chain connects TRBV5-1 to TRBJ1-1; unclear D gene. CDR1 and CDR2 (germline): SGHRS, YFSETQ. V was pared by 0 bases and J by 11 bases, with 17 bases between. The CDR3 is made up of 14 amino acids. CDR3 in DNA: TGCGCCAGCAGCTTGGCCCAGGACGGCGGGTACGCTTTCTTT. Translated, it gives CASSLAQDGGYAFF. The full variable domain, with the rest looked up from reference TRBV5-1 and TRBJ1-1, is KAGVTQTPRYLIKTRGQQVTLSCSPISGHRSVSWYQQTPGQGLQFLFEYFSETQRNKGNFPGRFSGRQFSNSRSEMNVSTLELGDSALYLCASSLAQDGGYAFFGQGTRLTVV.

The gene calls are TRBV6-5 and TRBJ1-1; no clear D. Trimming stripped 5 bases from V and 6 bases from J, with 19 bases between. Germline CDR1 is MNHEY and CDR2 is SVGAGI. The CDR3 sequence is 15 residues long. This CDR3 reads CASSIHPTSFAEAFF. CDR3 DNA sequence: TGTGCCAGCAGTATACACCCAACAAGTTTCGCTGAAGCTTTCTTT.

This chain uses TRBV6-6 with TRBJ2-1, with D perhaps matching TRBD1 (6 bases). V lost 5 bases and J 7 bases, leaving 15 bases between the germline ends. CDR1 MNHNY and CDR2 SVGAGI come from the germline V gene (reference sequence). CDR3 length: 14 residues. CDR3 in amino acids: CASSDPSGVNEQFF. Here the CDR3 DNA reads TGTGCCAGCAGTGATCCATCAGGGGTGAATGAGCAGTTCTTC.

A note on this clone: Other DNA sequences of this sample code for an identical CDR3. The J gene is TRBJ2-7, the V gene TRBV20-1; no definite D call. V was clipped by 3 bases and J by 4 bases, with 7 bases between them. The CDR3 runs 11 residues. The V gene's germline CDR1 is DFQATT and CDR2 SNEGSKA (reference sequence). The CDR3 bases are TGCAGTGCTAGTTCGGGTTACGAGCAGTACTTC. Amino acid sequence: CSASSGYEQYF.

This clone was observed a single time. This rearrangement joins TRBV15 to TRBJ2-1, with a tentative D call TRBD2 (8 bases). CDR3 length: 14 amino acids. Germline-derived CDR1 and CDR2 are LNHNV and YYDKDF (reference sequence). V lost 5 bases and J 6 bases, leaving 14 bases between the germline ends. CDR3 coding DNA: TGTGCCACCAGCTCAGGGGGACTAGTCAATGAGCAGTTCTTC. Translated: CATSSGGLVNEQFF. The variable domain in full, with the rest retrieved from reference TRBV15 and TRBJ2-1, is DAMVIQNPRYQVTQFGKPVTLSCSQTLNHNVMYWYQQKSSQAPKLLFHYYDKDFNNEADTPDNFQSRRPNTSFCFLDIRSPGLGDTAMYLCATSSGGLVNEQFFGPGTRLTVL.

V usage is TRBV4-2 and J usage is TRBJ1-1; TRBD1 matches 9 bases. With 0 bases clipped from V and 5 bases from J, the junction kept 7 bases outside the gene matches. This CDR3 is built from 16 residues. The V gene's germline CDR1 is LGHNA and CDR2 YNFKEQ. The CDR3 is CASSQEPGQGRTEAFF. The DNA for the CDR3 is TGTGCCAGCAGCCAAGAACCGGGACAGGGTCGGACTGAAGCTTTCTTT.

The rearrangement uses TRBV29-1 and TRBJ2-1; D ambiguous. Germline CDR1 and CDR2: SQVTM and ANQGSEA. The V end lost 3 bases, the J end lost 0 bases, and 9 bases lay between the germline ends. The CDR3 covers 14 residues. CDR3 DNA: TGCAGCGTTGAGTCGGTAAACTCCTACAATGAGCAGTTCTTC. Translating it yields CSVESVNSYNEQFF.